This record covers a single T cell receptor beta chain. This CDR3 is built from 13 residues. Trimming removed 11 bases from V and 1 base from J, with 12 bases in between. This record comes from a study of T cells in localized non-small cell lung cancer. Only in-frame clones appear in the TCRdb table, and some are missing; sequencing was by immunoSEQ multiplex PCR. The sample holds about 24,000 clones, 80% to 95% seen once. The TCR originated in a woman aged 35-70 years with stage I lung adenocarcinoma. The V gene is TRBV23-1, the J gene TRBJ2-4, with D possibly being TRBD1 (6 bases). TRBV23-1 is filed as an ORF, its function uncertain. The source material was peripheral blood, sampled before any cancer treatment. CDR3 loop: CAGTQGAKNIQYF. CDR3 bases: TGCGCCGGCACCCAGGGGGCCAAAAACATTCAGTACTTC.